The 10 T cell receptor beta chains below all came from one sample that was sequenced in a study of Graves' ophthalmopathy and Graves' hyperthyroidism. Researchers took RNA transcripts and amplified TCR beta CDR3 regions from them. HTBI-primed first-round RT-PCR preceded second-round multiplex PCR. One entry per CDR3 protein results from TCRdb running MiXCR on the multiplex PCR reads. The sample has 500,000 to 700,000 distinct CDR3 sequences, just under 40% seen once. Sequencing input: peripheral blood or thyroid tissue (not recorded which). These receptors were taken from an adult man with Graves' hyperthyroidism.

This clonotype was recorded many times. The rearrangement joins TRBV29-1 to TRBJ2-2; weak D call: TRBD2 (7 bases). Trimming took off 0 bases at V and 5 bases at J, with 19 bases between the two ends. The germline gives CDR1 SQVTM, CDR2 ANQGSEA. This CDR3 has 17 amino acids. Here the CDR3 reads CSVEDLRRGRDTGELFF. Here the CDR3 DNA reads TGCAGCGTTGAAGATCTTCGGAGGGGGAGGGATACCGGGGAGCTGTTTTTT.

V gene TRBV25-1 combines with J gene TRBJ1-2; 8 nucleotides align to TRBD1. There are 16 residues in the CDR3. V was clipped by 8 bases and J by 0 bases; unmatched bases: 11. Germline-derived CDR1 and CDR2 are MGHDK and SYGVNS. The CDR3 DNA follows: TGTGCCAGCGTTGAAGCCGTGACAGGGGCTAACTATGGCTACACCTTC. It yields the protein CASVEAVTGANYGYTF.

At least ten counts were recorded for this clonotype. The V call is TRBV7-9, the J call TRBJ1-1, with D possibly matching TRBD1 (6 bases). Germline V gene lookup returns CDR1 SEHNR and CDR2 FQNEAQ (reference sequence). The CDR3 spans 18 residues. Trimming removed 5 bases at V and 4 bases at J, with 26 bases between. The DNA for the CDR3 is TGTGCCAGCAGCCCCAACCTCGGCCAGGGGTGGGTGGGCACTGAAGCTTTCTTT. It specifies CASSPNLGQGWVGTEAFF. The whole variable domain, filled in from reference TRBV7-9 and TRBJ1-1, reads DTGVSQNPRHKITKRGQNVTFRCDPISEHNRLYWYRQTLGQGPEFLTYFQNEAQLEKSRLLSDRFSAERPKGSFSTLEIQRTEQGDSAMYLCASSPNLGQGWVGTEAFFGQGTRLTVV.

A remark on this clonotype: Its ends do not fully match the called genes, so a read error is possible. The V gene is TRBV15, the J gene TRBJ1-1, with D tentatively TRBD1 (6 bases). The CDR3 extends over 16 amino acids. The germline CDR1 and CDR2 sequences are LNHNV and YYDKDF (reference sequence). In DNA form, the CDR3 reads TGTGCCGCCAGCAGCTTAAAAGGGGGGCCGAACACTGAAGCTTTCTTT. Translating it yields CAASSLKGGPNTEAFF.

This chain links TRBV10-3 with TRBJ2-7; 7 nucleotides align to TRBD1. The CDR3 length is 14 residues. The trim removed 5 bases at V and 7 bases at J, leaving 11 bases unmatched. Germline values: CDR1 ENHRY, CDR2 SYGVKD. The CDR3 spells CAISPGTADNEQYF. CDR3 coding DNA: TGTGCCATCAGTCCCGGGACAGCGGACAATGAGCAGTACTTC.

CDR3: CASSLSVRGKVRTDTQYF. The DNA of the CDR3 is TGTGCCAGCAGCTTAAGCGTTCGAGGGAAAGTTCGCACAGATACGCAGTATTTT. The chain uses TRBV7-9 and TRBJ2-3, with D tentatively TRBD2 (5 bases). V lost 2 bases and J 1 base, leaving 19 bases between the germline ends. This CDR3 is 18 amino acids long. Germline values: CDR1 SEHNR, CDR2 FQNEAQ (reference sequence).

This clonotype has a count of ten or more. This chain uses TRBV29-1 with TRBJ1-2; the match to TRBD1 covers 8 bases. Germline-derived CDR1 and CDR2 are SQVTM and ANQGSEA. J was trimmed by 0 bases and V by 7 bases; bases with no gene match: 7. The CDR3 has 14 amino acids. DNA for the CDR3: TGCAGCGCGACAGGGGACGGAGCTAACTATGGCTACACCTTC. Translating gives CSATGDGANYGYTF.

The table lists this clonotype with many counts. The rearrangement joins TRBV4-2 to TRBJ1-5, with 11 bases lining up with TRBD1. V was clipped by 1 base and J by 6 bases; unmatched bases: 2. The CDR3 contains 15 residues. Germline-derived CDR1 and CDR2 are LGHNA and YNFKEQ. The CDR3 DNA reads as TGTGCCAGCAGCCAAGGGACAGGGGGCGGTCAGCCCCAGCATTTT. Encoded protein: CASSQGTGGGQPQHF.

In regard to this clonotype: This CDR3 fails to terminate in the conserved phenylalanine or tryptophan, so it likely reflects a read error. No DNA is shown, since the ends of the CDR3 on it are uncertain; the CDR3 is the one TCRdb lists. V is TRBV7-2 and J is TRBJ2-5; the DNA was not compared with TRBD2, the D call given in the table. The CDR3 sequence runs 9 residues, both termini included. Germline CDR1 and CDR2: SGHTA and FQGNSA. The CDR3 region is CASSAGLAG.

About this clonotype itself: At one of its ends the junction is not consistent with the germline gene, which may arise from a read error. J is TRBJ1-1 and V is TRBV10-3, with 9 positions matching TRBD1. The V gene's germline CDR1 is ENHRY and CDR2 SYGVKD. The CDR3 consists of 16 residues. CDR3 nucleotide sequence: TGTGCCAGCAGTGAGCCGCCCGGACAGGGGAACGCTGAAGCTTTCTTT. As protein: CASSEPPGQGNAEAFF.